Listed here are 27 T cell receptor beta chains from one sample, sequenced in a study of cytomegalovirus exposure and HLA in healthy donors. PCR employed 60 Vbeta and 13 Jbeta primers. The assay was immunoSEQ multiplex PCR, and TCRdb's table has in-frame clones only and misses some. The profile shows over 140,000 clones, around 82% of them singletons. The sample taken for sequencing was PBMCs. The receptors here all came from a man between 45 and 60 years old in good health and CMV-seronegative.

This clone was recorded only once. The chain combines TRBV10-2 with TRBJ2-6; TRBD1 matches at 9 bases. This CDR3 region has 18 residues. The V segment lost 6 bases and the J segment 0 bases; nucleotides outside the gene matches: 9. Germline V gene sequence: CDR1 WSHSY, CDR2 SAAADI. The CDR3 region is CASSMTGGLGSGANVLTF. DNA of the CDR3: TGCGCCAGCAGCATGACAGGGGGTCTCGGCTCTGGGGCCAACGTCCTGACTTTC.

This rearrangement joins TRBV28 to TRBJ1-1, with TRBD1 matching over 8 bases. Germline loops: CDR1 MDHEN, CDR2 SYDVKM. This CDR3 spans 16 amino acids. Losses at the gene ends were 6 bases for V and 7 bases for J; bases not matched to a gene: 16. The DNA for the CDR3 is TGTGCCAGCAGGATAGGCGTAGGGACAGGTGAGAGTGAAGCTTTCTTT. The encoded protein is CASRIGVGTGESEAFF.

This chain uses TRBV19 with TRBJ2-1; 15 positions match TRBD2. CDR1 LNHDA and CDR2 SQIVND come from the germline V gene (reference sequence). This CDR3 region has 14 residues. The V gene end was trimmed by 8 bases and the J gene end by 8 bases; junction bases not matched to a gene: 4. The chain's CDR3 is CASRTSGRGDEQFF. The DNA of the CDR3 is TGTGCCAGTCGGACTAGCGGGAGGGGTGATGAGCAGTTCTTC.

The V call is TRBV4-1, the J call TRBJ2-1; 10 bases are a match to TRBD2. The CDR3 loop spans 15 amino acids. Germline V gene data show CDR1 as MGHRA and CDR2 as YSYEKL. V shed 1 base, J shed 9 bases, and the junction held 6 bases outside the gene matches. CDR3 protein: CASSQGPSGRTEQFF. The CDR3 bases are TGCGCCAGCAGCCAAGGGCCTAGCGGGAGAACTGAGCAGTTCTTC.

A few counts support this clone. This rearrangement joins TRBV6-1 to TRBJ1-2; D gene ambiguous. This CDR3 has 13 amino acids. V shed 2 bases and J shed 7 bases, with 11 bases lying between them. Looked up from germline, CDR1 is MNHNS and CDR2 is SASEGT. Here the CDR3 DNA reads TGTGCCAGCAGTGAAACTTTTGGGAGTGGCTACACCTTC. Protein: CASSETFGSGYTF.

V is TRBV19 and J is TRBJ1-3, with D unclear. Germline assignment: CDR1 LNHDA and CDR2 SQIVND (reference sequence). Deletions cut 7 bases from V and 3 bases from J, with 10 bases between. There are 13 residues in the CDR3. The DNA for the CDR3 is TGTGCCAGTACCGAAACAAATGGAAACACCATATATTTT. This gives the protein CASTETNGNTIYF.

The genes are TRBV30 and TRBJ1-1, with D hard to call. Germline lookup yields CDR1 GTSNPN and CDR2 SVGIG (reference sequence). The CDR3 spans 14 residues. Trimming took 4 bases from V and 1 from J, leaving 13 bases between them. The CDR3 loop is CAWNTQNRNTEAFF. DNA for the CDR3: TGTGCCTGGAACACCCAAAACAGGAACACTGAAGCTTTCTTT. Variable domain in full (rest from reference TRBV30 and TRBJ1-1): SQTIHQWPATLVQPVGSPLSLECTVEGTSNPNLYWYRQAAGRGLQLLFYSVGIGQISSEVPQNLSASRPQDRQFILSSKKLLLSDSGFYLCAWNTQNRNTEAFFGQGTRLTVV.

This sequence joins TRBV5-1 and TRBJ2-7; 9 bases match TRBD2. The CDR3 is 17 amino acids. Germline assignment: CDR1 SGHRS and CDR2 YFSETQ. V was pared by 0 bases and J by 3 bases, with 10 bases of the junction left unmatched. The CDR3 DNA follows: TGCGCCAGCAGCTTGGGGGGCGTGTCTAGCGGGGTCTACGAGCAGTACTTC. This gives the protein CASSLGGVSSGVYEQYF.

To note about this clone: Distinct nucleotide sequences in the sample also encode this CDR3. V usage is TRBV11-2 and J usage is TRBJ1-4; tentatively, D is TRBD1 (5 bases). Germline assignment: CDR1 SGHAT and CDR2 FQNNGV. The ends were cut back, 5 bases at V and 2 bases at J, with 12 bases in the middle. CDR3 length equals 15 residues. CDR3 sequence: CASSLGGSTNEKLFF. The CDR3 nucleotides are TGTGCCAGCAGCCTGGGGGGATCTACTAATGAAAAACTGTTTTTT.

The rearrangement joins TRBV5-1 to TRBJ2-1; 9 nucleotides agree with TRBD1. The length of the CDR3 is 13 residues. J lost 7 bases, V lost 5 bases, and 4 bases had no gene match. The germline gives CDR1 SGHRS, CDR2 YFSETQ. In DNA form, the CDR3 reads TGCGCCAGCAGGAAGGGACAGGGAAATGAGCAGTTCTTC. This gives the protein CASRKGQGNEQFF. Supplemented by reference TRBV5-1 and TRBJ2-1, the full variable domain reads KAGVTQTPRYLIKTRGQQVTLSCSPISGHRSVSWYQQTPGQGLQFLFEYFSETQRNKGNFPGRFSGRQFSNSRSEMNVSTLELGDSALYLCASRKGQGNEQFFGPGTRLTVL.

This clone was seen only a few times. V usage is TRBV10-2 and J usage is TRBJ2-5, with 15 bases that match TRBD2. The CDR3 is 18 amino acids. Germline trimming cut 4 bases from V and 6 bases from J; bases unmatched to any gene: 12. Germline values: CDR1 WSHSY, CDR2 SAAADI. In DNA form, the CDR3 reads TGCGCCAGCAGTGGGACTAGCGGGAGGGCCGGGAAGCGCAAGACCCAGTACTTC. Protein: CASSGTSGRAGKRKTQYF.

Written as DNA, the CDR3 is TGCGCCAGCAGCGCCGGGCAATCCGGAGGCGAGCAGTACTTC. It encodes CASSAGQSGGEQYF. This chain uses TRBV5-1 with TRBJ2-7; maybe TRBD2 (5 bases). Germline assignment: CDR1 SGHRS and CDR2 YFSETQ. The CDR3 is made up of 14 amino acids. V was cut by 4 bases and J by 6 bases, with 17 bases left in between.

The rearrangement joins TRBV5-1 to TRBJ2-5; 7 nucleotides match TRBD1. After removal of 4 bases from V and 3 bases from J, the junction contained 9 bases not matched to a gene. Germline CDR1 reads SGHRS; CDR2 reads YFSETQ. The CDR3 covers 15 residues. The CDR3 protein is CASSDPGTAEETQYF. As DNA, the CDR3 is TGCGCCAGCAGCGATCCTGGGACAGCTGAAGAGACCCAGTACTTC.

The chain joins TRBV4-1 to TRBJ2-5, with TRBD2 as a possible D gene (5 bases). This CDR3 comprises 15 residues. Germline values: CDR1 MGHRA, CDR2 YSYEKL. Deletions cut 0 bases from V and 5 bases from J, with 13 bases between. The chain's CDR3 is CASSQDGGSRETQYF. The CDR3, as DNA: TGCGCCAGCAGCCAAGATGGAGGTAGTAGGGAGACCCAGTACTTC.

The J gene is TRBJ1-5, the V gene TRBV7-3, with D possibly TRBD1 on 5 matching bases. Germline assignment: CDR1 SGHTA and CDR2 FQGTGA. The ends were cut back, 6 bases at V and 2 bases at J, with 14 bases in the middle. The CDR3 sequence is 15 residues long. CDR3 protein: CASSPGFTGNQPQHF. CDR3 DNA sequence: TGTGCCAGCAGTCCAGGGTTTACGGGCAATCAGCCCCAGCATTTT.

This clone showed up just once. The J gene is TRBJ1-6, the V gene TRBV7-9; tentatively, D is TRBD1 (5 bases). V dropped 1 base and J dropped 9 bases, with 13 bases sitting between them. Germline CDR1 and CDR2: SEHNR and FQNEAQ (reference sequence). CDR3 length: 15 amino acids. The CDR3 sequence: CASSLERGWSSPLHF. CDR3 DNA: TGTGCCAGCAGCTTAGAGCGGGGCTGGAGTTCACCCCTCCACTTT.

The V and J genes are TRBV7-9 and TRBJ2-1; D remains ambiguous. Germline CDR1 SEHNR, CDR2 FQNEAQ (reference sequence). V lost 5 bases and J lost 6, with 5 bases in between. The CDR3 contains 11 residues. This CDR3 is CASSISNEQFF. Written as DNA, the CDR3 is TGTGCCAGCAGCATTAGCAATGAGCAGTTCTTC.

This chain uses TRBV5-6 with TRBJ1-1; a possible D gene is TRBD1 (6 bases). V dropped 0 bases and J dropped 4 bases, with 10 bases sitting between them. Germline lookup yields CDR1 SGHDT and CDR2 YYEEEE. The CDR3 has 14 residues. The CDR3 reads CASSLGGLGTEAFF. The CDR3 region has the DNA TGTGCCAGCAGCTTGGGGGGGCTTGGCACTGAAGCTTTCTTT.

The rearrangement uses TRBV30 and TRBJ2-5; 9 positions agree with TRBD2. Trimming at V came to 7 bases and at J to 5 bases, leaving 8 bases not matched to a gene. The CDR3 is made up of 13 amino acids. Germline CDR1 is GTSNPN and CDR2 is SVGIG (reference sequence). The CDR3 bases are TGTGCCTATAGCGGGAGTGGGTGGGAGACCCAGTACTTC. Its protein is CAYSGSGWETQYF.

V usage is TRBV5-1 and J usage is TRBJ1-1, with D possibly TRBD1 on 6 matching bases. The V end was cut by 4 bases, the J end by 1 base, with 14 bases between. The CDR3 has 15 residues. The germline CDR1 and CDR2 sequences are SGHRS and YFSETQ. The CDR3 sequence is CASSEQGNANTEAFF. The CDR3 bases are TGCGCCAGCAGCGAACAGGGAAACGCGAACACTGAAGCTTTCTTT.

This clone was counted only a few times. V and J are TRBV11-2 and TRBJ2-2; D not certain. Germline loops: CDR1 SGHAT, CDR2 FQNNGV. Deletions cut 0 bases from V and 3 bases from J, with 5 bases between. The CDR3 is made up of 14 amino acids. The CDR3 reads CASSLEAYTGELFF. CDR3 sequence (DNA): TGTGCCAGCAGCTTAGAAGCGTACACCGGGGAGCTGTTTTTT.

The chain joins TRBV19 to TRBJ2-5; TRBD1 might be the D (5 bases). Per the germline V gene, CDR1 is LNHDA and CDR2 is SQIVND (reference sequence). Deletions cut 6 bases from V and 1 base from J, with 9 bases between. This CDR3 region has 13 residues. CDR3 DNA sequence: TGTGCCAGTAGGGGGCGGACCCAAGAGACCCAGTACTTC. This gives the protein CASRGRTQETQYF. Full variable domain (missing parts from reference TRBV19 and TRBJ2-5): DGGITQSPKYLFRKEGQNVTLSCEQNLNHDAMYWYRQDPGQGLRLIYYSQIVNDFQKGDIAEGYSVSREKKESFPLTVTSAQKNPTAFYLCASRGRTQETQYFGPGTRLLVL.

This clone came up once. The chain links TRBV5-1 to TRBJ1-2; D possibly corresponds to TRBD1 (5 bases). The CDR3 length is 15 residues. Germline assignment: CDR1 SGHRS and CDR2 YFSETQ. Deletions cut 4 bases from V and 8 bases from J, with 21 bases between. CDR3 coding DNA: TGCGCCAGCAGCGCTACGGAGGGGCCAGCTCGGGGCTACACCTTC. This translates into CASSATEGPARGYTF.

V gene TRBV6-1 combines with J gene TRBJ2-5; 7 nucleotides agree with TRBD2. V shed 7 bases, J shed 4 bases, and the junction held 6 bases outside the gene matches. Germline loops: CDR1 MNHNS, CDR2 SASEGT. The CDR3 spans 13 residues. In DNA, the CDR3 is TGTGCCAGCACCCCTGCGGGAGCAGAGACCCAGTACTTC. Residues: CASTPAGAETQYF.

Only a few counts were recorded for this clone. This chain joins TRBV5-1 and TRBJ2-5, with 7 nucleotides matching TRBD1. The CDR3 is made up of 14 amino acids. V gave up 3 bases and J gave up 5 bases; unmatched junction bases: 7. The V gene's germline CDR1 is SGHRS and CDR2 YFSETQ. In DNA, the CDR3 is TGCGCCAGCAGCTCCCGACAGGGAACGGAGACCCAGTACTTC. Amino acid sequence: CASSSRQGTETQYF.

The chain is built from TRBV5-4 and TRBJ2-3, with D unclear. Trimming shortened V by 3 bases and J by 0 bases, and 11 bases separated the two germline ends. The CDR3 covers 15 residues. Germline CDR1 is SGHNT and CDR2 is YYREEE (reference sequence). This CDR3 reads CASSSTASSTDTQYF. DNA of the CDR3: TGTGCCAGCAGCTCCACTGCGTCTAGCACAGATACGCAGTATTTT.

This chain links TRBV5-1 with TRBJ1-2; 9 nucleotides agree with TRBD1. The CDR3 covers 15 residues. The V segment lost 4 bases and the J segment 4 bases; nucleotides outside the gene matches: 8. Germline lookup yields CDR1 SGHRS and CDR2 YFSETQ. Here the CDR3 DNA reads TGCGCCAGCAGCCTGGACAGGGGAATTAGCTATGGCTACACCTTC. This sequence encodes CASSLDRGISYGYTF.